The 10 T cell receptor beta chains in this list originate from one sample, sequenced in a study of shared clonotypes between healthy human individuals. CD8 cells classed as naive were CD45RO-negative and positively selected for CCR7, excluding terminally differentiated effector memory CD45RA+ cells. The table came from immunoSEQ multiplex PCR; TCRdb's copy has only in-frame clones and leaves some out. The sample has about 2.1 million clones, roughly 91% seen once; the top ten hold around 1.7%. Sample: naive CD8+ T cells from PBMCs. Receptors were obtained from a young man in good health. Some clones in this sample may be carry-over from other donors' samples.

This chain connects TRBV19 to TRBJ2-2, with 10 bases lining up with TRBD1. This CDR3 is built from 16 residues. Germline V gene data show CDR1 as LNHDA and CDR2 as SQIVND (reference sequence). Trimming took 10 bases from V and 4 from J; bases not matched to a gene: 12. CDR3 sequence (DNA): TGTGCCACCAGAGGCCGGGACAGGGGCATCACCGGGGAGCTGTTTTTT. It codes for CATRGRDRGITGELFF.

CDR3 DNA: TGCGCCAGCAGCTTGAGTGGGCAGGGACGCATGAACACTGAAGCTTTCTTT. Translation gives CASSLSGQGRMNTEAFF. V and J are TRBV5-1 and TRBJ1-1; D is possibly TRBD1 (5 bases). V was clipped by 1 base and J by 0 bases, with 16 bases between them. Germline values: CDR1 SGHRS, CDR2 YFSETQ. CDR3 length: 17 residues.

For this clone: The same CDR3 arises from other DNA sequences in this sample as well. The CDR3 here is CASSLGLAASYEQYF. As DNA, the CDR3 is TGTGCCAGCAGTTTAGGTCTAGCGGCTTCCTACGAGCAGTACTTC. The chain carries TRBV27 and TRBJ2-7; 7 nucleotides align to TRBD2. This CDR3 comprises 15 residues. The V segment lost 2 bases and the J segment 1 base; nucleotides outside the gene matches: 5. The germline V gene encodes CDR1 MNHEY and CDR2 SMNVEV (reference sequence).

Comments on this clone: The sample contains more than one DNA sequence encoding this CDR3. The chain employs TRBV7-9 and TRBJ2-2; D is unresolved. The ends were cut back, 5 bases at V and 5 bases at J, with 9 bases in the middle. CDR1 is SEHNR, CDR2 FQNEAQ, per germline (reference sequence). There are 13 residues in the CDR3. CDR3: CASSPPGTGELFF. In DNA, the CDR3 is TGTGCCAGCAGCCCCCCCGGTACCGGGGAGCTGTTTTTT.

The chain carries TRBV27 and TRBJ1-5; 7 nucleotides align to TRBD1. V gave up 6 bases and J gave up 4 bases; unmatched junction bases: 9. CDR1 is MNHEY and CDR2 is SMNVEV in the germline V gene (reference sequence). The CDR3 runs 15 residues. CDR3 coding DNA: TGTGCCAGCAGATTAACCGGGACAGTGAATCAGCCCCAGCATTTT. The encoded protein is CASRLTGTVNQPQHF.

The J gene is TRBJ2-3, the V gene TRBV7-9, with D unresolved. The germline V gene encodes CDR1 SEHNR and CDR2 FQNEAQ (reference sequence). The germline V and J ends were trimmed by 4 bases and 2 bases, with 19 bases remaining between them. This CDR3 is 17 amino acids long. This CDR3 is CASSSLVPREYTDTQYF. As DNA, the CDR3 is TGTGCCAGCAGCTCCCTCGTGCCTCGCGAGTACACAGATACGCAGTATTTT.

V usage is TRBV5-3 and J usage is TRBJ2-6, with 12 bases identical to TRBD2. TRBV5-3 is annotated as an ORF whose role is uncertain. J was trimmed by 4 bases and V by 4 bases; bases with no gene match: 18. This CDR3 region has 21 residues. The CDR3 sequence: CARSVGLAGGPPLSGANVLTF. Here the CDR3 DNA reads TGTGCCAGAAGCGTCGGGCTAGCGGGAGGGCCACCGCTCTCCGGGGCCAACGTCCTGACTTTC.

This chain joins TRBV5-8 and TRBJ1-3; D might be TRBD1 (6 bases). Trimming cost V 7 bases and J 4 bases, with 15 bases left between them. CDR1 and CDR2 from the germline V gene are SGHTS and YDEGEE. The CDR3 extends over 14 amino acids. The DNA of the CDR3 is TGTGCCAGCCCTGGGGGGGGCCTGGGAAACACCATATATTTT. Amino acid sequence: CASPGGGLGNTIYF.

For this clone: One end of the junction is discordant with germline, which a read error may explain. The sample carries other DNA sequences with the same CDR3. This chain links TRBV9 with TRBJ2-3; the match to TRBD2 covers 9 bases. CDR1 is SGDLS, CDR2 YYNGEE, per germline. The CDR3 sequence is 15 residues long. The CDR3 region has the DNA TGTGCCAGCAGCGTAGCTGGGACTAGCACGGATACGCAGTATTTT. As protein: CASSVAGTSTDTQYF.

The chain employs TRBV7-9 and TRBJ2-1, with 10 bases matching TRBD2. V was pared by 6 bases and J by 3 bases, with 5 bases of the junction left unmatched. CDR1 is SEHNR, CDR2 FQNEAQ, per germline (reference sequence). The CDR3 is 15 amino acids. This CDR3 is CASSGLAAVYNEQFF. The CDR3 coding sequence is TGTGCCAGCAGTGGACTAGCGGCAGTCTACAATGAGCAGTTCTTC.